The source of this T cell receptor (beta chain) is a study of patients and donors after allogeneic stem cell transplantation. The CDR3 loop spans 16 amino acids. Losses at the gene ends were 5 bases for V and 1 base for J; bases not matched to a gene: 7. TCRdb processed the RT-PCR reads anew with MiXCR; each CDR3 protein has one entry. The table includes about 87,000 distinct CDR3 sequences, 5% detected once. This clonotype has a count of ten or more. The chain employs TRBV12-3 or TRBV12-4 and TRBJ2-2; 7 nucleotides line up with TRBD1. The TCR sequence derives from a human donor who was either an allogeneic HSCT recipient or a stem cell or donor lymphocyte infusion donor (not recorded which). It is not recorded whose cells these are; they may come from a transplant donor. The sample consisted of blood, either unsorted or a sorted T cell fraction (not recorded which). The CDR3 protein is CASSPRGRMNTGELFF. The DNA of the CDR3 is TGTGCCAGCAGTCCTAGGGGGCGGATGAACACCGGGGAGCTGTTTTTT.